This T cell receptor beta chain was sequenced in a study of metastatic and nonmetastatic thyroid tumors. Study overall: Malignant and benign thyroid patients had repertoires compared in peripheral blood and tumor or nodule tissue.

This CDR3 has 15 amino acids. The germline V gene encodes CDR1 LGHDT and CDR2 YNNKEL (reference sequence). Trimming removed 1 base at V and 4 bases at J, with 13 bases between. Authors' processing steps: The authors used CDR3 differences across clinicopathological groups to build a distant-metastasis classifier for papillary thyroid cancer. With MiXCR, TCRdb called clones anew from the PCR reads. The V and J calls were determined by TCRdb, not by the authors. The sample includes more than 20,000 clones, less than 20% seen only once; the top ten take 2.7%. There were no patients who had received any treatment before thyroid surgery. This clone appeared many times.

Sample: adjacent normal tissue. The rearrangement links TRBV3-1 to TRBJ1-2; a possible D gene is TRBD1 (5 bases). The sequence derives from a male donor with papillary thyroid cancer or a benign thyroid nodule (not recorded which). Some clones in this sample may be carry-over from other donors' samples. CDR3 in amino acids: CASSQVSIGGYGYTF. CDR3 DNA sequence: TGTGCCAGCAGCCAAGTCTCCATTGGGGGCTATGGCTACACCTTC.